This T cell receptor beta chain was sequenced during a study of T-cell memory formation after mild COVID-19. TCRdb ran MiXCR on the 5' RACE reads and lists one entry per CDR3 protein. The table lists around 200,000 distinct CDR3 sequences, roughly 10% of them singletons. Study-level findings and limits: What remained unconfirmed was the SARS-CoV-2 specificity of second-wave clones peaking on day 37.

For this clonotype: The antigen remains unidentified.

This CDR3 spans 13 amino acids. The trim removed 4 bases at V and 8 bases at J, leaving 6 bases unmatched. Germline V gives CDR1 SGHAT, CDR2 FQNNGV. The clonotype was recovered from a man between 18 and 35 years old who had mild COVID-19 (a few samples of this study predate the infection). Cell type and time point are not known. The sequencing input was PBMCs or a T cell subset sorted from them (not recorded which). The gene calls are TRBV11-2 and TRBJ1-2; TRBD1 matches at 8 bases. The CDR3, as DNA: TGTGCCAGCAGCTCCCAGGGGGCGCTGGGCTACACCTTC. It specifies CASSSQGALGYTF.